This T cell receptor beta chain was found in a study of PD-1 blockade in classical Hodgkin lymphoma. General study results and limits: Compared with baseline, CD4+ but not CD8+ TCR diversity had risen significantly by C4D1. Complete responders possessed baseline diversity comparable to newly diagnosed patients. Relative to healthy donors, newly diagnosed patients reportedly had lower baseline TCR diversity, which was reported as lower still in relapsed/refractory patients. Exclusion removed patients who began nivolumab under 1 year after ASCT.

This table comes from immunoSEQ multiplex PCR, and its TCRdb copy is limited to in-frame clones, with some not included. The sample has approximately 89,000 clones, approximately 86% seen once. Time point: cycle 4 day 1 (C4D1), after five to seven weeks of nivolumab. After autologous stem cell transplantation all patients relapsed, and prior brentuximab vedotin exposure differed between cohorts. CDR3 length: 13 residues. The germline V and J ends were trimmed by 2 bases and 5 bases, with 6 bases remaining between them. The germline V gene has CDR1 ENHRY and CDR2 SYGVKD. With regard to this clone: Its specificity is unknown. The sample carries other DNA sequences with the same CDR3.

The specimen comprised peripheral blood mononuclear cells (PBMCs), sampled before the fourth cycle of nivolumab. This rearrangement joins TRBV10-3 to TRBJ2-2; no clear D gene. This clonotype originated in a human donor with classical Hodgkin lymphoma. The CDR3 sequence: CAISEVGTGELFF. DNA for the CDR3: TGTGCCATCAGTGAGGTGGGGACCGGGGAGCTGTTTTTT.